These T cell receptor beta chains were read from a single sample in a study of blood T cell repertoires in COVID-19. Clones were sequenced by immunoSEQ multiplex PCR, and TCRdb holds only the in-frame ones, with some missing. Here the sample spans under 250,000 clones, roughly 84% being singletons. The source material was peripheral blood. The receptors were gathered from a man in his fifties or sixties with active or convalescent COVID-19. Each CDR3 is given with its conserved first and last residue. The D gene is left open where the match is weak. Clone size, where shown, is once, few, many, or a class for clones that have expanded.

clone_size	d_call	j_call	v_call	cdr3_aa	cdr3_nt
few	NA	TRBJ1-1	TRBV9	CASSLLAGDTEAFF	TGTGCCAGCAGCCTCCTCGCAGGGGACACTGAAGCTTTCTTT
NA	TRBD1	TRBJ2-3	TRBV12-3/TRBV12-4	CASSLTGVDTQYF	TGTGCCAGCAGTCTAACAGGGGTGGATACGCAGTATTTT
NA	NA	TRBJ2-3	TRBV7-2	CASSFTVDTQYF	TGTGCCAGCAGCTTCACAGTAGATACGCAGTATTTT
NA	NA	TRBJ2-5	TRBV25-1	CASSEFGDGTQYF	TGTGCCAGCAGTGAATTCGGGGATGGGACCCAGTACTTC
NA	TRBD1	TRBJ1-2	TRBV4-3	CASSQDQTGVRYTF	TGCGCCAGCAGCCAAGATCAAACAGGGGTACGCTACACCTTC
NA	TRBD1	TRBJ1-5	TRBV6-4	CASIKSEGQGQPQHF	TGTGCCAGCATAAAGAGCGAAGGACAGGGGCAGCCCCAGCATTTT
NA	TRBD1	TRBJ2-5	TRBV19	CASSDQGAGETQYF	TGTGCCAGTTCTGATCAGGGGGCAGGAGAGACCCAGTACTTC
few	TRBD1	TRBJ2-5	TRBV7-2	CASSLALRTGGMETQYF	TGTGCCAGCAGCTTAGCCCTACGGACAGGGGGCATGGAGACCCAGTACTTC
NA	TRBD2	TRBJ2-7	TRBV7-2	CASSFSGTLGYEQYF	TGTGCCAGCAGCTTTAGCGGGACTCTGGGCTACGAGCAGTACTTC
few	NA	TRBJ1-5	TRBV4-3	CASAKLRAGRAQHF	TGCGCCAGCGCTAAACTCCGAGCTGGGCGAGCCCAGCATTTT
NA	NA	TRBJ2-4	TRBV21-1	CASSPSAKNIQYF	TGTGCCAGCAGCCCGTCCGCCAAAAACATTCAGTACTTC
once	TRBD1	TRBJ2-5	TRBV5-4	CASSLERTGGETQYF	TGTGCCAGCAGCTTGGAAAGGACAGGGGGAGAGACCCAGTACTTC
NA	NA	TRBJ2-5	TRBV28	CATLRQEQETQYF	TGTGCCACCCTGAGACAGGAACAAGAGACCCAGTACTTC
NA	TRBD1	TRBJ1-2	TRBV5-1	CASSPWGQGVSYGYTF	TGCGCCAGCAGCCCGTGGGGCCAGGGGGTCTCATATGGCTACACCTTC
NA	TRBD1	TRBJ1-5	TRBV4-1	CASSQESRDRSWSSQPQHF	TGCGCCAGCAGCCAAGAGTCCCGGGACAGGTCTTGGAGTTCTCAGCCCCAGCATTTT
NA	NA	TRBJ2-2	TRBV19	CASKERVNTGELFF	TGTGCCAGTAAAGAGAGGGTGAACACCGGGGAGCTGTTTTTT
NA	TRBD1	TRBJ1-2	TRBV2	CASSHGTGRNYGYTF	TGTGCCAGCAGTCATGGGACAGGCCGCAACTATGGCTACACCTTC
NA	NA	TRBJ1-2	TRBV28	CASSFSPAGPTRDGYTF	TGTGCCAGCAGTTTCTCACCTGCGGGGCCGACGAGGGATGGCTACACCTTC
NA	TRBD2	TRBJ2-7	TRBV30	CAWKLLAGVQEQYF	TGTGCCTGGAAACTACTAGCGGGAGTACAAGAGCAGTACTTC
NA	TRBD2	TRBJ2-5	TRBV9	CASSLSGGPQETQYF	TGTGCCAGCAGCCTTAGCGGGGGGCCCCAAGAGACCCAGTACTTC
few	TRBD2	TRBJ2-1	TRBV6-2/TRBV6-3	CASSKGAGDRDEQFF	TGTGCCAGCAGTAAGGGTGCGGGAGATCGGGATGAGCAGTTCTTC
NA	NA	TRBJ1-6	TRBV28	CASSPFRGNSYNSPLHF	TGTGCCAGCAGTCCATTTCGGGGAAACTCCTATAATTCACCCCTCCACTTT
NA	NA	TRBJ2-3	TRBV5-1	CASSTGGGRSTDTQYF	TGCGCCAGCAGCACGGGCGGGGGCCGAAGCACAGATACGCAGTATTTT